This passage covers 22 T cell receptor beta chains from one sample sequenced in a study of control samples from healthy donors and cancer patients. Using immunoSEQ multiplex PCR, the repertoire was profiled, and TCRdb retains in-frame clones only, with some absent. Here the sample spans 45,000 to 60,000 clones, roughly nine tenths being singletons. The specimen sequenced was PBMCs. The origin of the receptors is a man between 60 and 70 years old with head and neck cancer.

The rearrangement uses TRBV6-1 and TRBJ1-2; no clear D. This CDR3 has 14 residues. The V end lost 1 base, the J end lost 3 bases, and 9 bases lay between the germline ends. From germline, CDR1 is MNHNS and CDR2 SASEGT. CDR3 in amino acids: CASSEEVRDYGYTF. CDR3 sequence (DNA): TGTGCCAGCAGTGAAGAGGTCCGGGACTATGGCTACACCTTC.

This clone was seen more than once but under ten times. The V gene is TRBV28, the J gene TRBJ1-3; D not resolved. The CDR3 covers 13 residues. Germline CDR1 is MDHEN and CDR2 is SYDVKM. V was clipped by 4 bases and J by 2 bases, with 6 bases between them. The CDR3 spells CASSSLAGNTIYF. CDR3 nucleotide sequence: TGTGCCAGCAGTTCCTTGGCTGGAAACACCATATATTTT.

The chain recombines TRBV7-9 with TRBJ1-2, with D unclear. The V gene's germline CDR1 is SEHNR and CDR2 FQNEAQ (reference sequence). This CDR3 region has 15 residues. Trimming took 3 bases from V and 7 from J, leaving 18 bases between them. This chain's CDR3 is CASSFAIGQMIGYTF. The CDR3 region has the DNA TGTGCCAGCAGCTTTGCAATAGGTCAAATGATTGGCTACACCTTC.

The rearrangement uses TRBV28 and TRBJ2-7; D may be TRBD1 (6 bases). Germline lookup yields CDR1 MDHEN and CDR2 SYDVKM. The germline V and J ends were trimmed by 5 bases and 2 bases, with 10 bases remaining between them. The CDR3 loop spans 13 amino acids. CDR3 sequence (DNA): TGTGCCAGCAGTGGGACACCTACCTACGAGCAGTACTTC. Translation gives CASSGTPTYEQYF.

The genes are TRBV6-2 or TRBV6-3 and TRBJ2-1; 9 bases are shared with TRBD2. CDR3 size: 15 residues. V shed 6 bases, J shed 3 bases, and the junction held 6 bases outside the gene matches. CDR1 and CDR2 (germline): MNHEY, SVGEGT. CDR3 protein: CASSLGLANYNEQFF. In nucleotides, the CDR3 is TGTGCCAGCAGCCTTGGACTAGCGAACTACAATGAGCAGTTCTTC.

The J gene is TRBJ2-4, the V gene TRBV11-2, with D perhaps matching TRBD2 (5 bases). The CDR3 length is 14 residues. V dropped 8 bases and J dropped 0 bases, with 11 bases sitting between them. CDR1 and CDR2 from the germline V gene are SGHAT and FQNNGV. For the CDR3, the DNA is TGTGCCAGCGCCGGCGGACTAGCCAAAAACATTCAGTACTTC. It specifies CASAGGLAKNIQYF. Full variable domain (outside the CDR3, taken from reference TRBV11-2 and TRBJ2-4): EAGVAQSPRYKIIEKRQSVAFWCNPISGHATLYWYQQILGQGPKLLIQFQNNGVVDDSQLPKDRFSAERLKGVDSTLKIQPAKLEDSAVYLCASAGGLAKNIQYFGAGTRLSVL.

This clone has a handful of counts. This chain uses TRBV7-9 with TRBJ1-4; weak D call: TRBD1 (5 bases). Germline lookup yields CDR1 SEHNR and CDR2 FQNEAQ (reference sequence). The CDR3 totals 14 residues. The ends were cut back, 5 bases at V and 7 bases at J, with 14 bases in the middle. CDR3 DNA: TGTGCCAGCAGCCCGGGACTTTTCCCTGAAAAACTGTTTTTT. Encoded protein: CASSPGLFPEKLFF.

The genes are TRBV5-1 and TRBJ1-5, with D possibly TRBD1 on 5 matching bases. Trimming cost V 0 bases and J 2 bases, with 6 bases left between them. The CDR3 consists of 14 residues. Germline V gives CDR1 SGHRS, CDR2 YFSETQ. DNA of the CDR3: TGCGCCAGCAGCTTGGGGGGGGGCAATCAGCCCCAGCATTTT. This sequence encodes CASSLGGGNQPQHF. The variable domain in full, with the rest retrieved from reference TRBV5-1 and TRBJ1-5, is KAGVTQTPRYLIKTRGQQVTLSCSPISGHRSVSWYQQTPGQGLQFLFEYFSETQRNKGNFPGRFSGRQFSNSRSEMNVSTLELGDSALYLCASSLGGGNQPQHFGDGTRLSIL.

The count of this clone is one. The J gene is TRBJ2-5, the V gene TRBV25-1; TRBD1 is a possible D gene (5 bases). The germline V gene has CDR1 MGHDK and CDR2 SYGVNS. This CDR3 is 12 amino acids long. Trimming took 2 bases from V and 13 from J, leaving 14 bases between them. DNA of the CDR3: TGTGCCAGCAGTGAACAGGGCCAGATGCGGTACTTC. Its protein is CASSEQGQMRYF.

CDR3 in amino acids: CAAGQGLDEQYF. The CDR3, as DNA: TGTGCCGCGGGGCAGGGTCTCGACGAGCAGTACTTC. V usage is TRBV7-9 and J usage is TRBJ2-7, with TRBD2 as a possible D gene (6 bases). Trimming left V 11 bases short and J 5 bases short, with 16 bases between. This CDR3 is 12 amino acids long. CDR1 and CDR2 from the germline V gene are SEHNR and FQNEAQ (reference sequence).

This rearrangement joins TRBV27 to TRBJ2-3; 9 positions agree with TRBD2. The CDR3 covers 15 residues. In germline, CDR1 is MNHEY, CDR2 SMNVEV (reference sequence). With 5 bases clipped from V and 2 bases from J, the junction kept 5 bases outside the gene matches. Here the CDR3 reads CASSPLAGYTDTQYF. The CDR3 bases are TGTGCCAGCAGTCCCCTAGCGGGGTACACAGATACGCAGTATTTT.

The chain has TRBV30 and TRBJ1-6, with D unresolved. There are 16 residues in the CDR3. V lost 1 base and J 1 base, leaving 11 bases between the germline ends. Germline loops: CDR1 GTSNPN, CDR2 SVGIG (reference sequence). CDR3 sequence (DNA): TGTGCCTGGAGTGAAGGGAGGTTTTCCTATAATTCACCCCTCCACTTT. Protein: CAWSEGRFSYNSPLHF.

The chain joins TRBV2 to TRBJ2-1; D is perhaps TRBD2 (6 bases). This CDR3 is 15 amino acids long. Germline values: CDR1 SNHLY, CDR2 FYNNEI. V shed 1 base and J shed 3 bases, with 10 bases lying between them. CDR3 in amino acids: CASSEEGTYYNEQFF. The CDR3 coding sequence is TGTGCCAGCAGTGAAGAGGGGACTTACTACAATGAGCAGTTCTTC.

CDR3 in amino acids: CASSEDAGVPSYEQYF. The DNA for the CDR3 is TGTGCCAGCAGTGAAGACGCAGGAGTCCCGTCCTACGAGCAGTACTTC. V and J are TRBV2 and TRBJ2-7; D call uncertain. The CDR3 totals 16 residues. Germline CDR1 is SNHLY and CDR2 is FYNNEI. Trimming pared 1 base from V and 1 base from J, leaving 14 bases between. Supplemented by reference TRBV2 and TRBJ2-7, the full variable domain reads EPEVTQTPSHQVTQMGQEVILRCVPISNHLYFYWYRQILGQKVEFLVSFYNNEISEKSEIFDDQFSVERPDGSNFTLKIRSTKLEDSAMYFCASSEDAGVPSYEQYFGPGTRLTVT.

This sequence joins TRBV15 and TRBJ2-1, with 11 positions matching TRBD1. The germline CDR1 and CDR2 sequences are LNHNV and YYDKDF (reference sequence). V shed 6 bases and J 9 bases; nucleotides not matched to a gene: 10. There are 15 residues in the CDR3. The CDR3 DNA reads as TGTGCCACCAGTGCGACAGGACAGGGGGCCTTTGAGCAGTTCTTC. Protein: CATSATGQGAFEQFF.

The chain links TRBV6-5 to TRBJ2-7; 8 bases are shared with TRBD1. The CDR3 is made up of 16 amino acids. The J segment lost 4 bases and the V segment lost 2 bases, leaving 10 bases of the junction unmatched. Per the germline V gene, CDR1 is MNHEY and CDR2 is SVGAGI. The CDR3 region has the DNA TGTGCCAGCAGTTACACCCTGGGCAGGGGGCAATACGAGCAGTACTTC. Translation gives CASSYTLGRGQYEQYF.

The chain carries TRBV7-6 and TRBJ1-1; D uncertain. This CDR3 has 16 amino acids. The germline V gene has CDR1 SGHVS and CDR2 FNYEAQ. V lost 0 bases to trimming and J lost 5 bases, with 16 bases between them. The CDR3 sequence: CASSLAPAPSVTEAFF. The CDR3 bases are TGTGCCAGCAGCTTAGCCCCTGCACCGTCGGTTACTGAAGCTTTCTTT.

This clone appeared a single time. This chain uses TRBV15 with TRBJ1-2; 12 bases are a match to TRBD1. The CDR3 is 17 amino acids. V lost 0 bases to trimming and J lost 2 bases; unmatched junction nucleotides: 4. Looked up from germline, CDR1 is LNHNV and CDR2 is YYDKDF (reference sequence). The CDR3 DNA follows: TGTGCCACCAGCAGAGATAGGGGACAGGGGGCCAACTATGGCTACACCTTC. It translates to CATSRDRGQGANYGYTF.

The chain uses TRBV30 and TRBJ1-5; 7 bases fit TRBD1. V was clipped by 0 bases and J by 3 bases; unmatched bases: 5. CDR1 GTSNPN and CDR2 SVGIG come from the germline V gene (reference sequence). The CDR3 loop spans 15 amino acids. The CDR3 DNA is TGTGCCTGGAGTGTTCGGGACAGAAACAATCAGCCCCAGCATTTT. Its protein product is CAWSVRDRNNQPQHF. Supplemented by reference TRBV30 and TRBJ1-5, the full variable domain reads SQTIHQWPATLVQPVGSPLSLECTVEGTSNPNLYWYRQAAGRGLQLLFYSVGIGQISSEVPQNLSASRPQDRQFILSSKKLLLSDSGFYLCAWSVRDRNNQPQHFGDGTRLSIL.

This sequence joins TRBV27 and TRBJ2-7; D is perhaps TRBD1 (7 bases). Trimming removed 4 bases from V and 2 bases from J, with 12 bases in between. CDR3 size: 14 residues. In germline, CDR1 is MNHEY, CDR2 SMNVEV (reference sequence). CDR3 nucleotides: TGTGCCAGCAGTTCGGAGGGACAGACCTACGAGCAGTACTTC. Protein product: CASSSEGQTYEQYF.

V usage is TRBV27 and J usage is TRBJ1-2; D remains unclear. The CDR3 sequence is 14 residues long. V was clipped by 6 bases and J by 0 bases, with 11 bases between them. From germline, CDR1 is MNHEY and CDR2 SMNVEV (reference sequence). The CDR3 DNA reads TGTGCCAGCAGGCGTTCGGGGTCTAACTATGGCTACACCTTC. Translation gives CASRRSGSNYGYTF.

This sequence joins TRBV7-9 and TRBJ1-2; tentative D call: TRBD1 (6 bases). The CDR3 length is 11 residues. Germline CDR1 and CDR2: SEHNR and FQNEAQ (reference sequence). V shed 4 bases and J shed 13 bases, with 13 bases lying between them. As DNA, the CDR3 is TGTGCCAGCAGCTCCAACTCAGGGGCCACCTTC. Amino acid sequence: CASSSNSGATF. Together with reference TRBV7-9 and TRBJ1-2, the CDR3 gives the full variable domain: DTGVSQNPRHKITKRGQNVTFRCDPISEHNRLYWYRQTLGQGPEFLTYFQNEAQLEKSRLLSDRFSAERPKGSFSTLEIQRTEQGDSAMYLCASSSNSGATFGSGTRLTVV.